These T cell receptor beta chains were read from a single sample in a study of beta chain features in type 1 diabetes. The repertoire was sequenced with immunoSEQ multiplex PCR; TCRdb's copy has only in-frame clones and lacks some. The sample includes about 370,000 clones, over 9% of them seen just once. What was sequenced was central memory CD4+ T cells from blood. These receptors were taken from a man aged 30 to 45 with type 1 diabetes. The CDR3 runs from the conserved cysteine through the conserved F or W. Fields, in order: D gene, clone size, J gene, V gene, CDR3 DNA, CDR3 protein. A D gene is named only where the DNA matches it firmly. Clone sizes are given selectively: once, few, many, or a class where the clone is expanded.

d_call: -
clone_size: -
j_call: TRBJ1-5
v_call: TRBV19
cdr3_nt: TGTGCCAGTGGGCGGGGCGCGACTCAGCCCCAGCATTTT
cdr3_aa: CASGRGATQPQHF

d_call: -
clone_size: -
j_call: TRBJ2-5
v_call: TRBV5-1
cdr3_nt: TGCGCCAGCAGCTTGGACTTTCTCCAAGAGACCCAGTACTTC
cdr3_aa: CASSLDFLQETQYF

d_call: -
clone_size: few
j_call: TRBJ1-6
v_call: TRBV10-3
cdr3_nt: TGTGCCATCAGCCCGGGTCCTAATTCACCCCTCCACTTT
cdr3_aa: CAISPGPNSPLHF

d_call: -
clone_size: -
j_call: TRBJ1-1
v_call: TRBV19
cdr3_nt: TGTGCCAGTAGCAGTAAGGGGCGCGTGGGGAACACTGAAGCTTTCTTT
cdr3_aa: CASSSKGRVGNTEAFF

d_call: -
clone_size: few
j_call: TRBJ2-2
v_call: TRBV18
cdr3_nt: TGTGCCAGCTCACGAGGGAGCGGCCCTTCGAACACCGGGGAGCTGTTTTTT
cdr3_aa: CASSRGSGPSNTGELFF

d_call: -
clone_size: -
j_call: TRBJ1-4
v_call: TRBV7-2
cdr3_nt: TGTGCCAGCGCAACCGACCAGGGCGAAAAACTGTTTTTT
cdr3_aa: CASATDQGEKLFF

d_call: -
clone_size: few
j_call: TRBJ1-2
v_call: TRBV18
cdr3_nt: TGTGCCAGCTCACAGGGGTCCGGCGGCTACACCTTC
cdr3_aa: CASSQGSGGYTF

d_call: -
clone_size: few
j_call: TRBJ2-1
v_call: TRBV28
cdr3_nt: TGTGCCAGCAGTTTTGGACGGACATCCTACAATGAGCAGTTCTTC
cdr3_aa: CASSFGRTSYNEQFF

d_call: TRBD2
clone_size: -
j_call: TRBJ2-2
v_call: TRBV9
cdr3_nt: TGTGCCAGCAGCCGAGCGGGAGGGCCGGGGACCGGGGAGCTGTTTTTT
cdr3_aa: CASSRAGGPGTGELFF

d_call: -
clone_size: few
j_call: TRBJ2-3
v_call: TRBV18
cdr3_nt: TGTGCCAGCTCACCACTTTTAGATACGCAGTATTTT
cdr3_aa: CASSPLLDTQYF

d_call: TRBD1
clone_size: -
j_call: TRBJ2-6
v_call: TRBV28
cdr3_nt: TGTGCCAGCAGCTCGGGACAGGGGGCAGGTGGGGCCAACGTCCTGACTTTC
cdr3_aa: CASSSGQGAGGANVLTF

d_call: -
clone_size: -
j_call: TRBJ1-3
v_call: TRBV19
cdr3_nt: TGTGCCACCGACAGCCTAGGCTCTGGAAACACCATATATTTT
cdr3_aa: CATDSLGSGNTIYF

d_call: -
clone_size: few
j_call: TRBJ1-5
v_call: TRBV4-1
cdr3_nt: TGCGCCAGCAGCCAAGAACCCTACGAACCAAATCAGCCCCAGCATTTT
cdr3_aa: CASSQEPYEPNQPQHF

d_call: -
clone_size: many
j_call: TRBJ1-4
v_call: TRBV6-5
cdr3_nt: TGTGCAGGCGGGGAGGAAGAAAAACTGTTTTTT
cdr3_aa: CAGGEEEKLFF

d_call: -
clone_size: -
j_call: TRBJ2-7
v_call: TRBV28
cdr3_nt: TGTGCCAGCAGGCCGACAGGTTTCTACGAGCAGTACTTC
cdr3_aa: CASRPTGFYEQYF

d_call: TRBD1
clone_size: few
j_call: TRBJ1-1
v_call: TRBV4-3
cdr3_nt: TGCGCCAGCAGCCAAGATACAGGGGGAGGTACTGAAGCTTTCTTT
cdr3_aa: CASSQDTGGGTEAFF

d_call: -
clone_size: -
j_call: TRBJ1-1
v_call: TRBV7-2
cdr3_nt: TGTGCCAGCAGCTTCTCCCACGAATTTGGAGCTTTCTTT
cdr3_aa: CASSFSHEFGAFF

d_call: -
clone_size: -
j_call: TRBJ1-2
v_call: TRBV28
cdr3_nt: TGTGCCAGCAGAATCGGACAGCACTATGGCTACACCTTC
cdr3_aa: CASRIGQHYGYTF

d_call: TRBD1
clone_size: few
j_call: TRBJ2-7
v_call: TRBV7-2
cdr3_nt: TGTGCCAGCAGCTTAGGACAGGGGATCACCTACGAGCAGTACTTC
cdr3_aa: CASSLGQGITYEQYF

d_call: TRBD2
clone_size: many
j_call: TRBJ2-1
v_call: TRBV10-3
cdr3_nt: TGTGCCATCAGTGCTAAGCGGGAGGCCCCTGGTCAGTTCTTC
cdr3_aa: CAISAKREAPGQFF

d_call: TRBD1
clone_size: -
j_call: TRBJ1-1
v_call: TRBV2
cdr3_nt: TGTGCCAGCAGTCGCGGGACAGCAGTATCGAACACTGAAGCTTTCTTT
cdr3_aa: CASSRGTAVSNTEAFF

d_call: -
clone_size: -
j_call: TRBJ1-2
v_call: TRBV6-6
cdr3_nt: TGTGCCAGCACGCCTTCGGGCAGCGCTAACTATGGCTACACCTTC
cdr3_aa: CASTPSGSANYGYTF

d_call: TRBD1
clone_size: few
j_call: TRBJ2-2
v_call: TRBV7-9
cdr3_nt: TGTGCCAGCAGCTTAGTATCCGGGACAGCGAACACCGGGGAGCTGTTTTTT
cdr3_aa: CASSLVSGTANTGELFF

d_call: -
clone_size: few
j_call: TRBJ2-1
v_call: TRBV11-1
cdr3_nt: TGTGCCAGCAGCTTAGCCGCAACTAGGGTTGAGCAGTTCTTC
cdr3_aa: CASSLAATRVEQFF

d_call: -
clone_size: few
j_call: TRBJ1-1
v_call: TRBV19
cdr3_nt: TGTGCCAGTAGTAAAACAGGGACCGGCACTGAAGCTTTCTTT
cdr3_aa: CASSKTGTGTEAFF

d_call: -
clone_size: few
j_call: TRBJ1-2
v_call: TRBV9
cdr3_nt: TGTGCCAGCAGCGTAGGGCCAGTGTCAGACTATGGCTACACCTTC
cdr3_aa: CASSVGPVSDYGYTF

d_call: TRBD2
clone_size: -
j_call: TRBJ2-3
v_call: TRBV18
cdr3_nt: TGTGCCAGCTCACCAGCTAGCGGGAAGGTGGCAGATACGCAGTATTTT
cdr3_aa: CASSPASGKVADTQYF

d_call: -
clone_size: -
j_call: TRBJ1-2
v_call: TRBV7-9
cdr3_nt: TGTGCCAGCAGCTTAGTTGGGCAGGATGGCTACACCTTC
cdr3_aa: CASSLVGQDGYTF

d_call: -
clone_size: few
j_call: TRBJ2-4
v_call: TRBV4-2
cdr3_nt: TGTGCCAGCAGCTTGGCAGAGGGCAAAAACATTCAGTACTTC
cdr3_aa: CASSLAEGKNIQYF

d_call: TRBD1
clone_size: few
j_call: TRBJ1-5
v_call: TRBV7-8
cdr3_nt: TGTGCCAGCAGCTTGACAGGGGCGAGCAATCAGCCCCAGCATTTT
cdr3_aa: CASSLTGASNQPQHF

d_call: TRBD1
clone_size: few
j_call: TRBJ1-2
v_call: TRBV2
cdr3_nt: TGTGCCAGCAGTCCCTTGGGACAGGGGGCTGGCGAGAGCTATGGCTACACCTTC
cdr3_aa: CASSPLGQGAGESYGYTF

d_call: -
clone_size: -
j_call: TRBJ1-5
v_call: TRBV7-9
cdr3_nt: TGTGCCAGCAGCTCCCTTGGGGGGAGCAATCAGCCCCAGCATTTT
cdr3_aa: CASSSLGGSNQPQHF

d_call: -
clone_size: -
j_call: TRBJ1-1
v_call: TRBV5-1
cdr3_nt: TGCGCCAGCAGCTTAAGCGCGGTGAACACTGAAGCTTTCTTT
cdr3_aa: CASSLSAVNTEAFF

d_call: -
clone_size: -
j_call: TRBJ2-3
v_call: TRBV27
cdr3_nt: TGTGCCAGCAGTTTAATCGGGACAGATACGCAGTATTTT
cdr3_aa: CASSLIGTDTQYF

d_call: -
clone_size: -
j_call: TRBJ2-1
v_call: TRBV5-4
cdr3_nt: TGTGCCAGCAGCTTATTGGACAGAGAGCAGTTCTTC
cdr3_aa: CASSLLDREQFF

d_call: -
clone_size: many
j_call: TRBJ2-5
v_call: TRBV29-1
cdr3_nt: TGCAGCGTTGAAGATCGCAGATCAGAGACCCAGTACTTC
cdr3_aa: CSVEDRRSETQYF

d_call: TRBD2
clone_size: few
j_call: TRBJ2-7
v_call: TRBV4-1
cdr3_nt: TGCGCCAGCAGCCCCGGACTAGCGGGAGTTACGCACGAGCAGTACTTC
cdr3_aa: CASSPGLAGVTHEQYF

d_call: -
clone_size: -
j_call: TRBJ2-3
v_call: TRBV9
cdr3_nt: TGTGCCAGCAGCGTAAGTGGGACGGACGGGAGTACGCAGTATTTT
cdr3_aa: CASSVSGTDGSTQYF

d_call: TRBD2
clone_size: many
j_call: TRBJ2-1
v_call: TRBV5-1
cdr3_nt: TGCGCCAGCGGGAGGGTTGGCAATGAGCAGTTCTTC
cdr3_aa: CASGRVGNEQFF

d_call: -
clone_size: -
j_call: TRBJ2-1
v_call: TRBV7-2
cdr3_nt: TGTGCCAGCTCTAGGGGACCCTCGGCCGGTCCTTACAATGAGCAGTTCTTC
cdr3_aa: CASSRGPSAGPYNEQFF

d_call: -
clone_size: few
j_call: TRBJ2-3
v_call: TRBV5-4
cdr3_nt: TGTGCCAGCAGCTTAGTACTAGCAACGCAGTATTTT
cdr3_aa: CASSLVLATQYF

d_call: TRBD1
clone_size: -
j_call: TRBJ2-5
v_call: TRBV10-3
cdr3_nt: TGTGCCATCAGTATAGGACAGGGGGCAGGAGAGACCCAGTACTTC
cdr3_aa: CAISIGQGAGETQYF

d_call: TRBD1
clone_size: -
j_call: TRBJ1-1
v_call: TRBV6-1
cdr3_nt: TGTGCCAGCACCTCCTGGACAGGGACTTTCCCTGAAGCTTTCTTT
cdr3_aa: CASTSWTGTFPEAFF

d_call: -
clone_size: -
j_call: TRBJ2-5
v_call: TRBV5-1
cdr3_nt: TGCGCCAGCAGCTTGGATGGGTTAACCCAAGAGACCCAGTACTTC
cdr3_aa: CASSLDGLTQETQYF

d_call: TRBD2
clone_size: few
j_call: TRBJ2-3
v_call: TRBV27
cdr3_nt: TGTGCCAGCAGTTTTACTAGCGGGAGCTTGGGAGATACGCAGTATTTT
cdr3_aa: CASSFTSGSLGDTQYF

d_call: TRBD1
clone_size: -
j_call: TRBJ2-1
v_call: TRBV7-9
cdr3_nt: TGTGCCAGCAGCTACGGGGGACAGGGCAACAATGAGCAGTTCTTC
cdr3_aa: CASSYGGQGNNEQFF

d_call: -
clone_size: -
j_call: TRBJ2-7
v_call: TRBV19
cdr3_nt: TGTGCCAGTAGTATCCGGGGGAGCGAGCAGTACTTC
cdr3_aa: CASSIRGSEQYF

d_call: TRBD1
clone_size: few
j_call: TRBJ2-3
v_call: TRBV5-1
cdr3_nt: TGCGCCAGCAGCACCGGACAGGGTGATACGCAGTATTTT
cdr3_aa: CASSTGQGDTQYF

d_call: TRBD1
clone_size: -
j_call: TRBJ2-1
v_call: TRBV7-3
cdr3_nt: TGTGCCAGCAGCTTACTGGGACAGGGGAGTTACAATGAGCAGTTCTTC
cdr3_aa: CASSLLGQGSYNEQFF

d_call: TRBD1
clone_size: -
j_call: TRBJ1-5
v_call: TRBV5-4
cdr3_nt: TGTGCCAGCAGCCAAGATCCAGGACAGGGAGGTCAGCCCCAGCATTTT
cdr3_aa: CASSQDPGQGGQPQHF

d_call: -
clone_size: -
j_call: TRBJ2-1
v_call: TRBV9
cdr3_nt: TGTGCCAGCAGCGCCACTCACGCCGGGCCCAGGTCCTACAATGAGCAGTTCTTC
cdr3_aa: CASSATHAGPRSYNEQFF

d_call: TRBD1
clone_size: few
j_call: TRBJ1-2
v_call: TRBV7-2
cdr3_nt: TGTGCCAGCAGTTTACAGGGGGCGCGGTCTGCTGGCTACACCTTC
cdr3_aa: CASSLQGARSAGYTF

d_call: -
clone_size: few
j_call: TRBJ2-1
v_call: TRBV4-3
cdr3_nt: TGCGCCAGCAGCCTTGCCCGGGACCATTACAATGAGCAGTTCTTC
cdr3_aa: CASSLARDHYNEQFF